In its sample, the clone carrying this TCR beta chain was seen once. The length of the CDR3 is 13 residues. Germline CDR1 SQVTM, CDR2 ANQGSEA. V was cut by 5 bases and J by 4 bases, with 12 bases left in between. The repertoire was sequenced with immunoSEQ multiplex PCR; TCRdb's copy has only in-frame clones and lacks some. Among fewer than 30,000 clones listed, 88% were seen once. The data were obtained in a study of OX40 agonist ivuxolimab in advanced cancers. Study context: At approximately 80% male, the cohort had a mean age of about 60 years, ranging from roughly 20 to 79.

The receptor comes from an adult with an advanced solid tumor such as melanoma, head and neck, liver or kidney cancer. The sequencing here drew on CD4+ or CD8+ T cells sorted from blood, taken in a trial of the OX40 agonist ivuxolimab. The chain carries TRBV29-1 and TRBJ1-3, with D possibly TRBD1 on 5 matching bases. CDR3 coding DNA: TGCAGCGTTCGATCAGGGCGCGGAAACACCATATATTTT. Amino acids: CSVRSGRGNTIYF.